The 32 T cell receptor beta chains presented below share a single source sample, sequenced in a study of T cells in Graves' hyperthyroidism and ophthalmopathy. Amplification yielded TCR beta CDR3 regions, with RNA transcripts as the source. First-round RT-PCR targeting the TCR CDR3 was performed with the HTBI primer set. One entry per CDR3 protein, called by TCRdb with MiXCR from the multiplex PCR reads. Here the sample spans 400,000 to 600,000 distinct CDR3 sequences, 15% to 20% being singletons. The sequenced material came from blood. Receptors originate from a woman younger than 45 with Graves' ophthalmopathy.

This clonotype came up a few times. This chain's CDR3 is CSASRTGPHYEQYF. In nucleotides, the CDR3 is TGCAGTGCTAGTAGGACAGGACCTCACTACGAGCAGTACTTC. The V and J genes are TRBV20-1 and TRBJ2-7; TRBD1 matches at 7 bases. The CDR3 runs to 14 residues. Losses at the gene ends were 3 bases for V and 3 bases for J; bases not matched to a gene: 8. Germline CDR1 reads DFQATT; CDR2 reads SNEGSKA (reference sequence).

The CDR3 loop is CASSLSRANTIYF. The CDR3 nucleotides read TGTGCCAGCAGTTTAAGCAGGGCGAACACCATATATTTT. The chain links TRBV12-3 or TRBV12-4 to TRBJ1-3; a weak D match, TRBD1 (5 bases). CDR3 length: 13 amino acids. V lost 2 bases and J lost 7, with 9 bases in between.

This clonotype has a count of ten or more. This chain connects TRBV12-3 or TRBV12-4 to TRBJ1-5; D not certain. The CDR3 totals 15 residues. V lost 3 bases and J 5 bases, leaving 14 bases between the germline ends. The CDR3 region is CASSFGSPGDQPQHF. CDR3 bases: TGTGCCAGCAGTTTTGGCAGCCCCGGGGATCAGCCCCAGCATTTT.

This clonotype was seen a few times. The chain combines TRBV20-1 with TRBJ1-2, with 8 bases matching TRBD1. Germline CDR1 reads DFQATT; CDR2 reads SNEGSKA (reference sequence). The CDR3 runs 14 residues. The V and J ends lost 0 bases and 4 bases, in that order; junction bases with no gene match: 4. CDR3 sequence (DNA): TGCAGTGCTAGAGATCTAACAGGGGGCTATGGCTACACCTTC. As protein: CSARDLTGGYGYTF.

The CDR3 nucleotides are TGTGCCACTTTTGCGGGGGCAAGCTACACCTTC. Its translation: CATFAGASYTF. The chain recombines TRBV24-1 with TRBJ1-2; D is possibly TRBD1 (6 bases). Germline V gives CDR1 KGHDR, CDR2 SFDVKD. The germline V and J ends were trimmed by 10 bases and 9 bases, with 14 bases remaining between them. The CDR3 is 11 amino acids.

V is TRBV4-3 and J is TRBJ1-5; 9 bases are a match to TRBD1. Germline V lookup: CDR1 LGHNA, CDR2 YSLEER. V was clipped by 3 bases and J by 7 bases; unmatched bases: 7. The CDR3 totals 15 residues. The CDR3 spells CASSQPGTGYQPQHF. The CDR3 DNA reads TGCGCCAGCAGCCAGCCCGGGACAGGGTACCAGCCCCAGCATTTT.

The chain is built from TRBV18 and TRBJ2-6; no firm D call. Per the germline V gene, CDR1 is KGHSH and CDR2 is LQKENI. This CDR3 is 16 amino acids long. The ends were cut back, 4 bases at V and 3 bases at J, with 13 bases in the middle. CDR3 loop: CASSLNLGSGANVLTF. The DNA for the CDR3 is TGTGCCAGCTCACTTAACTTGGGTAGTGGGGCCAACGTCCTGACTTTC. Full variable domain (missing parts from reference TRBV18 and TRBJ2-6): NAGVMQNPRHLVRRRGQEARLRCSPMKGHSHVYWYRQLPEEGLKFMVYLQKENIIDESGMPKERFSAEFPKEGPSILRIQQVVRGDSAAYFCASSLNLGSGANVLTFGAGSRLTVL.

The chain combines TRBV5-1 with TRBJ2-5; D is ambiguous. Germline loops: CDR1 SGHRS, CDR2 YFSETQ. This CDR3 comprises 14 residues. V dropped 0 bases and J dropped 1 base, with 7 bases sitting between them. The CDR3 here is CASSLEEIQETQYF. Written as DNA, the CDR3 is TGCGCCAGCAGCTTGGAGGAGATCCAAGAGACCCAGTACTTC. Combining the CDR3 with reference TRBV5-1 and TRBJ2-5 gives the whole variable domain KAGVTQTPRYLIKTRGQQVTLSCSPISGHRSVSWYQQTPGQGLQFLFEYFSETQRNKGNFPGRFSGRQFSNSRSEMNVSTLELGDSALYLCASSLEEIQETQYFGPGTRLLVL.

J is TRBJ1-5 and V is TRBV24-1, with 8 bases fitting TRBD1. CDR3 size: 17 residues. The germline gives CDR1 KGHDR, CDR2 SFDVKD. V lost 3 bases, J lost 0 bases, and 6 bases stayed unmatched. The DNA of the CDR3 is TGTGCCACCAGTGATCGGACAGGGAGTCATAGCAATCAGCCCCAGCATTTT. It is translated as CATSDRTGSHSNQPQHF.

Details on this clonotype: A much larger clone differs by one base, so this may be a read error. This chain joins TRBV7-2 and TRBJ1-5; D uncertain. The germline V gene has CDR1 SGHTA and CDR2 FQGNSA. The CDR3 length is 13 residues. This CDR3 is CVSSPTEGQPQHF. CDR3 nucleotide sequence: TGTGTCAGCAGCCCCACTGAAGGTCAGCCCCAGCATTTT.

This clonotype was seen more than once but under ten times. A much bigger clone sits one base away, suggesting this may be a read error. V and J are TRBV3-1 and TRBJ1-1, with D possibly TRBD1 on 6 matching bases. CDR3 size: 16 residues. Germline V gene sequence: CDR1 LGHDT, CDR2 YNNKEL (reference sequence). The V end was cut by 7 bases, the J end by 3 bases, with 21 bases between. The DNA for the CDR3 is TGTGCCAGCACGGGCAGGGGCCCCCTCCGGGACACTGAAGCTTTCTTT. Its translation: CASTGRGPLRDTEAFF.

A remark on this clonotype: A much larger clone differs by one base, so this may be a read error. The chain uses TRBV20-1 and TRBJ2-7; 9 nucleotides align to TRBD2. V lost 5 bases, J lost 4 bases, and 12 bases stayed unmatched. The CDR3 is 15 amino acids. CDR1 and CDR2 from the germline V gene are DFQATT and SNEGSKA (reference sequence). CDR3 sequence (DNA): TGCAGTGCTGCCGGACTAGCGAGAGGGTGGTACGAGCAGTACTTC. Translated, it gives CSAAGLARGWYEQYF.

The table lists this clonotype with many counts. This chain joins TRBV5-1 and TRBJ2-3, with D maybe TRBD2 (6 bases). V lost 0 bases to trimming and J lost 5 bases, with 10 bases between them. The germline V gene encodes CDR1 SGHRS and CDR2 YFSETQ. The CDR3 totals 14 residues. The CDR3 sequence is CASSLGGTKDTQYF. In DNA, the CDR3 is TGCGCCAGCAGCTTGGGCGGGACGAAAGATACGCAGTATTTT.

This clonotype was seen at least ten times. V gene TRBV27 combines with J gene TRBJ2-5, with TRBD1 matching over 9 bases. V trimming: 3 bases; J trimming: 5 bases; junction bases outside the gene matches: 16. CDR1 MNHEY and CDR2 SMNVEV come from the germline V gene (reference sequence). The CDR3 length is 18 residues. Written as DNA, the CDR3 is TGTGCCAGCAGTTTTCTCACAGGGGGCCGCCATGGCGGGGAGACCCAGTACTTC. Its translation: CASSFLTGGRHGGETQYF.

This clonotype showed up many times. The chain combines TRBV2 with TRBJ2-6; 10 positions match TRBD1. V dropped 10 bases and J dropped 4; count of bases not matched to a gene: 13. Germline CDR1 SNHLY, CDR2 FYNNEI. There are 17 residues in the CDR3. The CDR3 nucleotides read TGTGCCACCTCCGCCGGGACAGGGGTATCCGGGGCCAACGTCCTGACTTTC. Residues: CATSAGTGVSGANVLTF.

This clonotype has just a few counts. The rearrangement uses TRBV4-3 and TRBJ2-7, with 10 positions matching TRBD2. CDR3 size: 20 residues. Germline trimming cut 1 base from V and 4 bases from J; bases unmatched to any gene: 19. Per the germline V gene, CDR1 is LGHNA and CDR2 is YSLEER. The DNA of the CDR3 is TGCGCCAGCAGCCAAGGCCTTCGTGGAGCGGGAGGGGCCGCGACGTACGAGCAGTACTTC. This gives the protein CASSQGLRGAGGAATYEQYF.

This chain uses TRBV29-1 with TRBJ2-3, with D perhaps being TRBD1 or TRBD2 (5 bases each). Germline V gene sequence: CDR1 SQVTM, CDR2 ANQGSEA. CDR3 length: 17 amino acids. CDR3: CSAEYSIGLGHTDTQYF. The CDR3 nucleotides read TGCAGTGCCGAGTATAGTATTGGACTCGGACACACAGATACGCAGTATTTT.

This clonotype was observed at least ten times. This rearrangement joins TRBV28 to TRBJ2-1; D uncertain. V dropped 3 bases and J dropped 5 bases, with 20 bases sitting between them. CDR1 MDHEN and CDR2 SYDVKM come from the germline V gene. This CDR3 contains 17 residues. CDR3 sequence (DNA): TGTGCCAGCAGTTTTCTCCCCACGAAGGTCAATCACAATGAGCAGTTCTTC. Protein: CASSFLPTKVNHNEQFF.

At least ten counts were recorded for this clonotype. This CDR3 reads CASSPAGVIADTQYF. CDR3 bases: TGTGCCAGCAGTCCCGCAGGGGTGATCGCAGATACGCAGTATTTT. The gene calls are TRBV28 and TRBJ2-3; D perhaps matches TRBD1 (6 bases). This CDR3 is 15 amino acids long. CDR1 is MDHEN, CDR2 SYDVKM, per germline. The V end lost 5 bases, the J end lost 4 bases, and 16 bases lay between the germline ends.

This rearrangement joins TRBV5-1 to TRBJ2-7; D remains ambiguous. This CDR3 is built from 14 residues. CDR1 and CDR2 from the germline V gene are SGHRS and YFSETQ. Deletions cut 0 bases from V and 0 bases from J, with 7 bases between. CDR3 coding DNA: TGCGCCAGCAGCTTGGCTCCAGTCTCCTACGAGCAGTACTTC. This codes for CASSLAPVSYEQYF.

In its sample, this clonotype was seen many times. The genes are TRBV11-1 and TRBJ1-1; tentatively, D is TRBD1 (5 bases). This CDR3 is 12 amino acids long. Per germline, CDR1 SGHAT and CDR2 FQDESV (reference sequence). V was shortened by 1 base and J by 8 bases, with 8 bases between the two germline ends. CDR3 bases: TGTGCCAGCAGCTTAGAGGGGCAGGAAGCTTTCTTT. Translation gives CASSLEGQEAFF.

The chain couples TRBV15 to TRBJ2-2, with D possibly being TRBD1 (6 bases). Germline-derived CDR1 and CDR2 are LNHNV and YYDKDF (reference sequence). This CDR3 is built from 15 residues. The ends were cut back, 6 bases at V and 2 bases at J, with 13 bases in the middle. The CDR3 region has the DNA TGTGCCACCAGGTGGACAGACACCAACACCGGGGAGCTGTTTTTT. Its translation: CATRWTDTNTGELFF.

The chain couples TRBV12-3 or TRBV12-4 to TRBJ2-7, with TRBD1 matching 8 bases. Losses at the gene ends were 6 bases for V and 0 bases for J; bases not matched to a gene: 4. The CDR3 totals 14 residues. CDR3 nucleotides: TGTGCCAGCAGGGACAGGGACCTCTCCTACGAGCAGTACTTC. Translation gives CASRDRDLSYEQYF.

In its sample, this clonotype was seen many times. The genes are TRBV3-1 and TRBJ1-5; no clear D. The length of the CDR3 is 15 residues. Per the germline V gene, CDR1 is LGHDT and CDR2 is YNNKEL (reference sequence). Trimming cost V 1 base and J 5 bases, with 12 bases left between them. The CDR3 reads CASSQGRSPHQPQHF. CDR3 DNA sequence: TGTGCCAGCAGCCAAGGGCGAAGTCCTCATCAGCCCCAGCATTTT.

At least ten counts were recorded for this clonotype. One junction end disagrees with the germline gene, perhaps due to a read error. V gene TRBV2 combines with J gene TRBJ2-1; D perhaps matches TRBD1 (6 bases). Germline V gene sequence: CDR1 SNHLY, CDR2 FYNNEI. This CDR3 spans 13 amino acids. The CDR3 loop reads CASREDRQGEQFF. The CDR3 DNA follows: TGTGCCAGCAGGGAAGACAGGCAAGGAGAGCAGTTCTTC.

This clonotype was found many times. The rearrangement links TRBV4-3 to TRBJ2-1, with a weak D call TRBD1 (7 bases). This CDR3 contains 13 residues. With 3 bases removed from V and 8 bases from J, the gap between germline ends came to 11 bases. Germline V gene data show CDR1 as LGHNA and CDR2 as YSLEER. The CDR3 DNA follows: TGCGCCAGCAGCCACGGCAGGGGGGATGAGCAGTTCTTC. It translates to CASSHGRGDEQFF.

V gene TRBV10-3 combines with J gene TRBJ1-2; TRBD1 matches 8 bases. Per the germline V gene, CDR1 is ENHRY and CDR2 is SYGVKD. V gave up 7 bases and J gave up 4 bases; unmatched junction bases: 11. The CDR3 runs to 15 residues. The CDR3 DNA reads TGTGCCATCAATCACGGACAGGGCCCTGGCTATGGCTACACCTTC. Its translation: CAINHGQGPGYGYTF.

In its sample, this clonotype was seen many times. The chain links TRBV30 to TRBJ2-2; D possibly corresponds to TRBD2 (6 bases). Germline V lookup: CDR1 GTSNPN, CDR2 SVGIG (reference sequence). The CDR3 extends over 12 amino acids. The V and J ends lost 4 bases and 6 bases respectively, with 9 bases between them. The CDR3 DNA follows: TGTGCCTGGAACGGAGGGCCCGGGGAGCTGTTTTTT. This sequence encodes CAWNGGPGELFF.

This clonotype was observed at least ten times. The chain has TRBV19 and TRBJ2-7; 12 bases are a match to TRBD2. Germline V lookup: CDR1 LNHDA, CDR2 SQIVND (reference sequence). V was pared by 4 bases and J by 3 bases, with 1 base of the junction left unmatched. The CDR3 length is 14 residues. The CDR3 DNA is TGTGCCAGTAGTAAGACTAGCGGGAGCTACGAGCAGTACTTC. It yields the protein CASSKTSGSYEQYF. Full variable domain (outside the CDR3, taken from reference TRBV19 and TRBJ2-7): DGGITQSPKYLFRKEGQNVTLSCEQNLNHDAMYWYRQDPGQGLRLIYYSQIVNDFQKGDIAEGYSVSREKKESFPLTVTSAQKNPTAFYLCASSKTSGSYEQYFGPGTRLTVT.

This clonotype was counted a few times. The chain employs TRBV20-1 and TRBJ2-2, with unresolved D. This CDR3 has 12 amino acids. V was trimmed by 0 bases and J by 7 bases, leaving 6 bases between them. Per the germline V gene, CDR1 is DFQATT and CDR2 is SNEGSKA (reference sequence). The CDR3 region has the DNA TGCAGTGCTAGAGAAGGGCTCGGGGAGCTGTTTTTT. Residues: CSAREGLGELFF.

This clonotype was found a few times. The rearrangement uses TRBV7-4 and TRBJ1-5; TRBD1 matches 9 bases. The CDR3 is 16 amino acids. In germline, CDR1 is SGHVT, CDR2 SQSDAQ. V dropped 5 bases and J dropped 7; count of bases not matched to a gene: 12. CDR3 DNA sequence: TGTGCCAGCAGCCCTACCGGGACAGGGCGGGGACAGCCCCAGCATTTT. Translated, it gives CASSPTGTGRGQPQHF.

This rearrangement joins TRBV28 to TRBJ2-1; 7 bases are a match to TRBD2. Germline CDR1 is MDHEN and CDR2 is SYDVKM. The J segment lost 7 bases and the V segment lost 3 bases, leaving 6 bases of the junction unmatched. The CDR3 extends over 14 amino acids. In nucleotides, the CDR3 is TGTGCCAGCAGTTTTCCAGGAGCGGGGAATGAGCAGTTCTTC. Translation gives CASSFPGAGNEQFF.